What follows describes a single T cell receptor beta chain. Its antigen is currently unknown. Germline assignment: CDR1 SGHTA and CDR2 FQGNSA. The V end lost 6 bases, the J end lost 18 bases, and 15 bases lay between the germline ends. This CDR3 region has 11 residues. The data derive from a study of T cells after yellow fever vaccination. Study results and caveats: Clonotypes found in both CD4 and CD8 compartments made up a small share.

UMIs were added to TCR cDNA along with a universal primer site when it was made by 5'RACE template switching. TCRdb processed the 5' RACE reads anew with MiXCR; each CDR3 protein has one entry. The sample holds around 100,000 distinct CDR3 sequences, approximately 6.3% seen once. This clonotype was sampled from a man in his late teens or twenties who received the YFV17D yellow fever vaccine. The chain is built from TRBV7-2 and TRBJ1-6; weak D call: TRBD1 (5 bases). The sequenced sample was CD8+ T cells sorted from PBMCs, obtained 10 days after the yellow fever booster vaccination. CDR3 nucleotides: TGTGCCAGCAGTACGGGGACGACGCGCCACTTT. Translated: CASSTGTTRHF.